These 5 T cell receptor beta chains were sequenced from one sample in a study of blood T cell repertoires in COVID-19. The assay was immunoSEQ multiplex PCR, and TCRdb's table has in-frame clones only and misses some. The sample has about 180,000 clones, about 81% seen once. Sequences were obtained from peripheral blood. These receptors all stem from an elderly woman with COVID-19, enrolled during active disease.

This clone was detected many times. The chain joins TRBV28 to TRBJ2-1; D unclear. Trimming took 5 bases from V and 8 from J, leaving 13 bases between them. Germline values: CDR1 MDHEN, CDR2 SYDVKM. The CDR3 is made up of 13 amino acids. CDR3 amino acids: CASSTPSPYEQFF. The CDR3 DNA sequence: TGTGCCAGCAGTACACCATCCCCGTATGAGCAGTTCTTC. The complete variable domain, with remaining parts taken from reference TRBV28 and TRBJ2-1, reads DVKVTQSSRYLVKRTGEKVFLECVQDMDHENMFWYRQDPGLGLRLIYFSYDVKMKEKGDIPEGYSVSREKKERFSLILESASTNQTSMYLCASSTPSPYEQFFGPGTRLTVL.

The chain's CDR3 is CASSLGGGAYNEQFF. The CDR3 nucleotides are TGTGCCAGCAGCTTAGGCGGGGGCGCATACAATGAGCAGTTCTTC. The chain employs TRBV11-2 and TRBJ2-1; weak D call: TRBD2 (7 bases). V lost 1 base, J lost 4 bases, and 11 bases lay in between. The germline gives CDR1 SGHAT, CDR2 FQNNGV. The CDR3 consists of 15 residues.

The chain carries TRBV7-9 and TRBJ1-1; D is ambiguous. Between the trimmed V and J ends, which lost 4 bases and 2 bases, there was a span of 11 bases. The CDR3 sequence is 14 residues long. Germline V gene sequence: CDR1 SEHNR, CDR2 FQNEAQ (reference sequence). The CDR3 nucleotides are TGTGCCAGCAGCTCCCCCCCGGGTAACACTGAAGCTTTCTTT. This sequence encodes CASSSPPGNTEAFF.

The chain combines TRBV3-1 (or the pseudogene TRBV3-2) with TRBJ1-3, with D possibly matching TRBD1 (5 bases). CDR3 length: 14 residues. Trimming removed 3 bases from V and 1 base from J, with 7 bases in between. Germline CDR1 reads LGHDT; CDR2 reads YNNKEL (reference sequence). CDR3 sequence: CASSHDSSGNTIYF. DNA for the CDR3: TGTGCCAGCAGCCACGACAGTTCTGGAAACACCATATATTTT.

The rearrangement links TRBV6-5 to TRBJ2-5; no clear D. The CDR3 is 12 residues long. CDR1 is MNHEY and CDR2 is SVGAGI in the germline V gene. V was pared by 11 bases and J by 1 base, with 11 bases between. The CDR3 nucleotides are TGTGCCTGCGGCGCAAGCCAAGAGACCCAGTACTTC. This codes for CACGASQETQYF.